The rows below give T cell receptor beta chains drawn from one sample of a study of human versus mouse CDR3 diversity and MHC coevolution. Some clones are missing from TCRdb's copy, which holds only in-frame ones; the method was immunoSEQ multiplex PCR. This sample carries roughly 80,000 clones, around 90% of them seen once, and the ten largest clones take around 0.15%. Sequencing was performed on naive CD4+ T cells from blood. These receptor sequences come from a person aged 25 to 69 in good health. Both conserved end residues are trimmed from each CDR3. Fields, in order: J gene, V gene, CDR3 protein.

j_gene: TRBJ2-7; v_gene: TRBV5-1; CDR3aa: ASSLMPGQGYEQY
j_gene: TRBJ2-6; v_gene: TRBV19; CDR3aa: ASSGTGSSGANVLT
j_gene: TRBJ2-5; v_gene: TRBV5-1; CDR3aa: ASSLARGGGSQETQY
j_gene: TRBJ2-5; v_gene: TRBV11-2; CDR3aa: ASSPLAGEETQY
j_gene: TRBJ2-2; v_gene: TRBV12-5; CDR3aa: ASGLLTGAGELF
j_gene: TRBJ2-3; v_gene: TRBV28; CDR3aa: ASSFQGTDTQY
j_gene: TRBJ2-1; v_gene: TRBV18; CDR3aa: ASSPSLTDSSYNEQF
j_gene: TRBJ2-7; v_gene: TRBV4-2; CDR3aa: ASSPMLVAEQY
j_gene: TRBJ2-1; v_gene: TRBV9; CDR3aa: ASSVDREEYNEQF
j_gene: TRBJ2-7; v_gene: TRBV28; CDR3aa: ASKPGQGGYEQY
j_gene: TRBJ2-7; v_gene: TRBV5-4; CDR3aa: ASSPTSTTTSYEQY
j_gene: TRBJ2-5; v_gene: TRBV10-2; CDR3aa: ASSTTGGQETQY
j_gene: TRBJ1-3; v_gene: TRBV4-1; CDR3aa: ASSQGQGPLSGNTIY
j_gene: TRBJ1-1; v_gene: TRBV18; CDR3aa: ASSPQQGSSGTEAF
j_gene: TRBJ2-2; v_gene: TRBV19; CDR3aa: ASSSTSGIRTGELF